These 23 T cell receptor beta chains were all obtained from the same sample, sequenced in a study of blood T cell repertoires in COVID-19. Sequenced by immunoSEQ multiplex PCR; TCRdb stores in-frame clones only, minus some. Here the sample spans 310,000 or so clones, more than 85% being singletons. Input material: peripheral blood. Receptors originate from a man in his 70s with acute or convalescent COVID-19.

This clone was detected many times. The chain uses TRBV5-1 and TRBJ1-4; tentatively, D is TRBD1 (6 bases). Trimming cost V 3 bases and J 8 bases, with 11 bases left between them. Germline values: CDR1 SGHRS, CDR2 YFSETQ. CDR3 length equals 13 residues. As DNA, the CDR3 is TGCGCCAGCAGCTCTCAAGGGGGAGAAAAACTGTTTTTT. It codes for CASSSQGGEKLFF. Filled out from reference TRBV5-1 and TRBJ1-4, the complete variable domain reads KAGVTQTPRYLIKTRGQQVTLSCSPISGHRSVSWYQQTPGQGLQFLFEYFSETQRNKGNFPGRFSGRQFSNSRSEMNVSTLELGDSALYLCASSSQGGEKLFFGSGTQLSVL.

This CDR3 reads CASSQVSDSSVYGYTF. The CDR3 nucleotides are TGCGCCAGCAGCCAAGTGTCCGACAGTTCCGTCTATGGCTACACCTTC. The chain couples TRBV4-1 to TRBJ1-2, with D possibly being TRBD1 (5 bases). The CDR3 covers 16 residues. V was trimmed by 1 base and J by 4 bases, leaving 16 bases between them. Germline CDR1 MGHRA, CDR2 YSYEKL.

J is TRBJ2-5 and V is TRBV30, with 7 nucleotides matching TRBD1. The trim removed 5 bases at V and 7 bases at J, leaving 10 bases unmatched. The CDR3 sequence is 13 residues long. Germline V lookup: CDR1 GTSNPN, CDR2 SVGIG (reference sequence). The chain's CDR3 is CAWSSGGWGTQYF. Written as DNA, the CDR3 is TGTGCCTGGTCCTCAGGGGGTTGGGGGACCCAGTACTTC.

This clone was detected only once. The chain uses TRBV7-8 and TRBJ2-7; weak D call: TRBD1 (5 bases). V shed 1 base and J shed 0 bases, with 13 bases lying between them. Germline CDR1 is SGHVS and CDR2 is FQNEAQ. The CDR3 covers 16 residues. The DNA of the CDR3 is TGTGCCAGCAGCTTAGACTTGAGACAGATCTCCTACGAGCAGTACTTC. Protein: CASSLDLRQISYEQYF.

The rearrangement joins TRBV18 to TRBJ1-1, with D possibly TRBD1 on 5 matching bases. Germline V gives CDR1 KGHSH, CDR2 LQKENI. Between the trimmed V and J ends, which lost 1 base and 1 base, there was a span of 7 bases. The CDR3 contains 14 residues. The CDR3 reads CASSPLRGNTEAFF. For the CDR3, the DNA is TGTGCCAGCTCACCACTAAGGGGGAACACTGAAGCTTTCTTT.

This clone was observed a handful of times. The V gene is TRBV4-3, the J gene TRBJ1-4; D is ambiguous. Germline lookup yields CDR1 LGHNA and CDR2 YSLEER. Trimming took 2 bases from V and 0 from J, leaving 10 bases between them. This CDR3 is built from 16 residues. CDR3 DNA: TGCGCCAGCAGCCAAAAAAACTCCGCAACTAATGAAAAACTGTTTTTT. Amino acid sequence: CASSQKNSATNEKLFF.

The chain uses TRBV4-3 and TRBJ2-2, with TRBD2 identical over 8 bases. The J segment lost 7 bases and the V segment lost 2 bases, leaving 6 bases of the junction unmatched. Per the germline V gene, CDR1 is LGHNA and CDR2 is YSLEER. The CDR3 runs to 15 residues. The CDR3 DNA is TGCGCCAGCAGCCAACACGGGAGGGCCGGCGGGGAGCTGTTTTTT. Protein: CASSQHGRAGGELFF.

The CDR3 protein is CASRPSTGYQSPLHF. The CDR3 nucleotides are TGTGCCAGCAGACCCTCAACAGGGTATCAATCACCCCTCCACTTT. The rearrangement joins TRBV28 to TRBJ1-6, with a weak D call TRBD1 (6 bases). CDR1 and CDR2 (germline): MDHEN, SYDVKM. Trimming shortened V by 6 bases and J by 10 bases, and 19 bases separated the two germline ends. The length of the CDR3 is 15 residues. The full variable domain, with the rest looked up from reference TRBV28 and TRBJ1-6, is DVKVTQSSRYLVKRTGEKVFLECVQDMDHENMFWYRQDPGLGLRLIYFSYDVKMKEKGDIPEGYSVSREKKERFSLILESASTNQTSMYLCASRPSTGYQSPLHFGNGTRLTVT.

The chain employs TRBV7-3 and TRBJ2-2; TRBD2 agrees at 7 bases. The CDR3 length is 15 residues. The germline CDR1 and CDR2 sequences are SGHTA and FQGTGA. Trimming took 0 bases from V and 4 from J; bases not matched to a gene: 2. The CDR3 DNA follows: TGTGCCAGCAGCTTAACTGAGCGGGGCACCGGGGAGCTGTTTTTT. As protein: CASSLTERGTGELFF.

The genes are TRBV5-4 and TRBJ1-2; TRBD1 is a possible D gene (6 bases). From germline, CDR1 is SGHNT and CDR2 YYREEE (reference sequence). The CDR3 is made up of 14 amino acids. V lost 1 base and J lost 7, with 14 bases in between. This CDR3 is CASSLLGANRGYTF. The CDR3 nucleotides are TGTGCCAGCAGCTTGCTGGGGGCGAATCGTGGCTACACCTTC.

The gene calls are TRBV29-1 and TRBJ2-2; 7 positions agree with TRBD1. CDR3 length: 13 amino acids. From germline, CDR1 is SQVTM and CDR2 ANQGSEA. V lost 7 bases, J lost 4 bases, and 6 bases stayed unmatched. CDR3 sequence reads: CSADRAGTGELFF. DNA of the CDR3: TGCAGCGCAGACAGGGCGGGCACCGGGGAGCTGTTTTTT.

The chain is built from TRBV20-1 and TRBJ1-4; tentatively, D is TRBD1 (6 bases). The germline gives CDR1 DFQATT, CDR2 SNEGSKA (reference sequence). This CDR3 contains 15 residues. The V end was cut by 3 bases, the J end by 4 bases, with 15 bases between. CDR3 in DNA: TGCAGTGCTAGTTCCCCACAGGGTAGTAATGAAAAACTGTTTTTT. Its protein product is CSASSPQGSNEKLFF.

The chain uses TRBV6-1 and TRBJ1-4; D unresolved. V gave up 2 bases and J gave up 4 bases, with 11 bases separating them. CDR1 and CDR2 (germline): MNHNS, SASEGT. This CDR3 is built from 15 residues. The CDR3 DNA sequence: TGTGCCAGCAGTGAACATCTTAGCCTTAATGAAAAACTGTTTTTT. Translating gives CASSEHLSLNEKLFF.

The chain combines TRBV6-1 with TRBJ2-7, with TRBD1 as a possible D gene (5 bases). Germline CDR1 is MNHNS and CDR2 is SASEGT. V was cut by 3 bases and J by 6 bases, with 15 bases left in between. This CDR3 region has 14 residues. In DNA, the CDR3 is TGTGCCAGCAGTGAGGTTGGCCAGGGTCGCGAGCAGTACTTC. Protein sequence: CASSEVGQGREQYF.

DNA for the CDR3: TGTGCCAGCAGCGCACAGGGAAAACTGTTTTTT. Translation: CASSAQGKLFF. V and J are TRBV7-9 and TRBJ1-4; possibly TRBD1 for D (6 bases). With 5 bases removed from V and 10 bases from J, the gap between germline ends came to 8 bases. CDR3 length: 11 residues. CDR1 is SEHNR, CDR2 FQNEAQ, per germline (reference sequence).

The chain employs TRBV20-1 and TRBJ2-1; D is possibly TRBD2 (7 bases). The CDR3 runs to 15 residues. Germline loops: CDR1 DFQATT, CDR2 SNEGSKA (reference sequence). V was shortened by 3 bases and J by 5 bases, with 17 bases between the two germline ends. In DNA form, the CDR3 reads TGCAGTGCTAGTGACCCCAGCGGGACAAACAATGAGCAGTTCTTC. Its translation is CSASDPSGTNNEQFF.

This rearrangement joins TRBV5-4 to TRBJ2-2; 8 nucleotides align to TRBD2. CDR1 is SGHNT, CDR2 YYREEE, per germline (reference sequence). V shed 3 bases, J shed 4 bases, and the junction held 11 bases outside the gene matches. The CDR3 loop spans 17 amino acids. CDR3 protein: CASSSPGPGGSTGELFF. The CDR3 DNA sequence: TGTGCCAGCAGCTCCCCGGGGCCGGGAGGGAGCACCGGGGAGCTGTTTTTT.

The chain uses TRBV5-1 and TRBJ2-7; TRBD2 matches at 11 bases. This CDR3 has 15 residues. Germline CDR1 reads SGHRS; CDR2 reads YFSETQ. J gave up 2 bases and V 4 bases, and 5 bases lay outside the gene matches. CDR3 sequence reads: CASSHGTSGAYEQYF. The CDR3 DNA reads as TGCGCCAGCAGCCACGGGACTAGCGGCGCCTACGAGCAGTACTTC.

This chain links TRBV6-6 with TRBJ2-3, with D possibly matching TRBD2 (7 bases). In germline, CDR1 is MNHNY, CDR2 SVGAGI (reference sequence). The CDR3 is made up of 16 amino acids. Trimming took 2 bases from V and 5 from J, leaving 17 bases between them. As DNA, the CDR3 is TGTGCCAGCAGTTACCGTGGGGGGGGCTTGGGAGATACGCAGTATTTT. Translated: CASSYRGGGLGDTQYF.

The rearrangement joins TRBV4-1 to TRBJ2-3, with a possible D match to TRBD2 (6 bases). Germline CDR1 reads MGHRA; CDR2 reads YSYEKL. With 3 bases removed from V and 8 bases from J, the gap between germline ends came to 24 bases. The CDR3 length is 17 residues. The DNA for the CDR3 is TGCGCCAGCAGCCAGAAGGGTTCAGGAGGGGCCCTGGGTACGCAGTATTTT. Translating gives CASSQKGSGGALGTQYF.

The chain couples TRBV28 to TRBJ2-2; TRBD2 might be the D (6 bases). V was cut by 3 bases and J by 4 bases, with 12 bases left in between. The CDR3 loop spans 15 amino acids. Germline V CDR1 and CDR2: MDHEN, SYDVKM. The CDR3 here is CASSFPRDSTGELFF. CDR3 DNA: TGTGCCAGCAGTTTCCCCCGGGACTCCACCGGGGAGCTGTTTTTT.

The chain is built from TRBV10-2 and TRBJ2-7; 9 positions match TRBD2. Germline V gives CDR1 WSHSY, CDR2 SAAADI. V trimming: 6 bases; J trimming: 3 bases; junction bases outside the gene matches: 6. This CDR3 region has 14 residues. The CDR3 DNA reads TGCGCCAGCAGGGATAGCGGGAGTGTCTACGAGCAGTACTTC. Protein: CASRDSGSVYEQYF.

CDR3 region: CASSLSGVGGYTF. CDR3 nucleotides: TGTGCCAGCAGTTTATCCGGGGTGGGCGGCTACACCTTC. The chain has TRBV27 and TRBJ1-2; D is uncertain. The CDR3 contains 13 residues. Trimming pared 0 bases from V and 8 bases from J, leaving 10 bases between. CDR1 is MNHEY and CDR2 is SMNVEV in the germline V gene (reference sequence).